This T cell receptor (beta chain) was captured by sequencing in a study of CD8 T cells in ankylosing spondylitis. This clonotype showed up many times. A quantitative 5'-RACE method, one with molecular barcodes, was used to make TCR beta libraries. TCRdb re-called the 5' RACE reads with MiXCR, one entry per CDR3 protein. The profile covers approximately 210,000 distinct CDR3 sequences, with 10% to 15% appearing a single time and about 17% taken by the ten largest. Sequencing was done on a sample of blood, either unsorted or a sorted T cell fraction (not recorded which). The sequence was obtained from a male donor with ankylosing spondylitis or in good health (not recorded which).

CDR3 coding DNA: TGTGCCAGCAGCCAAGGGGGACTAGCGGGGAGTTACGAGCAGTACTTC. Protein: CASSQGGLAGSYEQYF. V usage is TRBV3-1 and J usage is TRBJ2-7; TRBD2 aligns across 13 bases. Germline lookup yields CDR1 LGHDT and CDR2 YNNKEL (reference sequence). V shed 1 base, J shed 4 bases, and the junction held 4 bases outside the gene matches. This CDR3 comprises 16 residues.